This T cell receptor beta chain stems from a study of vaccination effects on CD4 cells after COVID-19. Within the ViraFEST assay, antigen-specific CD4+ T cells underwent expansion with viral peptide pools prior to sequencing. Once cultured for more than nine days, the cells underwent separation to obtain CD4+ T cells. All study participants received two doses of BNT162b2 or mRNA-1273 vaccine. This clone was seen a handful of times. Its cognate antigen is unknown. V was clipped by 5 bases and J by 2 bases; unmatched bases: 2. The germline CDR1 and CDR2 sequences are SNHLY and FYNNEI. The CDR3 length is 13 residues. This table comes from immunoSEQ multiplex PCR, and its TCRdb copy is limited to in-frame clones, with some not included. The repertoire holds 30,000 to 40,000 clones, with around four fifths as singletons.

Sample: CD4+ T cells from PBMCs cultured with HCoV-NL63 spike peptides, taken after COVID-19 vaccination. The source of this sequence is a human donor who received a COVID-19 vaccine. Some clones in this sample may be carry-over from other donors' samples. The V and J genes are TRBV2 and TRBJ2-7, with TRBD1 matching over 8 bases. CDR3 loop: CASSRTGPYEQYV. The CDR3 DNA sequence: TGTGCCAGCAGTCGGACAGGGCCCTACGAGCAGTACGTC.